This TCR beta chain was sequenced for a study of T cell repertoires in aging, cancer and after chemotherapy. Study overall: Glioblastoma patients receiving temozolomide-based therapy gave paired samples before and after chemotherapy. Millions of TCR reads were in the whole dataset. General study points: In healthy donors, age-related TCR diversity loss mainly reflected lost richness.

TCR beta rearrangements were amplified from peripheral blood genomic DNA. This clonotype is medium-sized. The antigen remains undetermined. This CDR3 contains 14 residues. The germline gives CDR1 LNHDA, CDR2 SQIVND (reference sequence). V was clipped by 3 bases and J by 2 bases, with 10 bases between them. Multiplex touch-down PCR with TRB-A/B primers amplified rearranged V-D-J TRB sequences. TCRdb independently ran MiXCR on the multiplex PCR reads; one entry per CDR3 protein. The repertoire holds roughly 3,100 distinct CDR3 sequences, with 20% as singletons. The sequence was obtained from a human donor with a solid tumor. The chain uses TRBV19 and TRBJ1-1; the D is unclear. The sample taken for sequencing was blood. CDR3 amino acids: CASSISGPNTEAFF. Written as DNA, the CDR3 is TGTGCCAGTAGTATCTCGGGTCCAAACACTGAAGCTTTCTTT.